Presented here are 26 T cell receptor beta chains from one specimen sequenced in a study of cytomegalovirus exposure and HLA in healthy donors. The PCR was carried out with 60 Vbeta primers and 13 Jbeta primers. Sequencing used immunoSEQ multiplex PCR; TCRdb keeps in-frame clones, though not all of them. Among 250,000 to 350,000 clones listed, 80% to 90% were seen once. Specimen: PBMCs. Receptors were obtained from a woman under 30 in good health and CMV-seronegative.

This clone was counted once. V usage is TRBV6-1 and J usage is TRBJ2-7, with D uncertain. CDR1 and CDR2 from the germline V gene are MNHNS and SASEGT. Deletions cut 3 bases from V and 3 bases from J, with 6 bases between. CDR3 length: 12 residues. Here the CDR3 DNA reads TGTGCCAGCAGTGACGGGTTCTACGAGCAGTACTTC. This codes for CASSDGFYEQYF.

The count of this clone is one. V and J are TRBV13 and TRBJ1-1; D is perhaps TRBD1 (6 bases). V lost 3 bases and J lost 5, with 16 bases in between. Germline V gives CDR1 PRHDT, CDR2 FYEKMQ (reference sequence). The CDR3 totals 15 residues. The CDR3 protein is CASSFSGGGATEAFF. In DNA form, the CDR3 reads TGTGCCAGCAGCTTTTCGGGGGGGGGCGCGACTGAAGCTTTCTTT.

This chain connects TRBV27 to TRBJ2-5; D possibly corresponds to TRBD2 (6 bases). The DNA end lines up better with TRBJ2-7; the J call may be wrong. The germline gives CDR1 MNHEY, CDR2 SMNVEV (reference sequence). This CDR3 spans 14 amino acids. This CDR3 reads CASSFAPGVYEQYF. CDR3 nucleotides: TGTGCCAGCAGTTTCGCGCCGGGAGTCTACGAGCAGTACTTC.

J is TRBJ1-1 and V is TRBV25-1, with a weak D call TRBD1 (6 bases). Germline CDR1 reads MGHDK; CDR2 reads SYGVNS. There are 15 residues in the CDR3. Trimming cost V 4 bases and J 0 bases, with 12 bases left between them. The CDR3 loop reads CASSGRQALNTEAFF. DNA for the CDR3: TGTGCCAGCAGTGGAAGACAGGCGCTGAACACTGAAGCTTTCTTT.

This clone was detected only once. The V gene is TRBV6-4, the J gene TRBJ2-7, with D possibly TRBD1 on 6 matching bases. CDR3 length equals 13 residues. CDR1 and CDR2 from the germline V gene are MRHNA and SNTAGT. Trimming pared 7 bases from V and 8 bases from J, leaving 18 bases between. This chain's CDR3 is CASTRQEITKQYF. CDR3 coding DNA: TGTGCCAGCACAAGACAGGAGATTACGAAGCAGTACTTC.

Note on this clone: Germline and junction disagree at one end, which may indicate a read error. The V and J genes are TRBV7-9 and TRBJ2-4; D is unclear. From germline, CDR1 is SEHNR and CDR2 FQNEAQ (reference sequence). CDR3 length: 14 amino acids. CDR3 residues: CSSSLGHSQNIQYF. CDR3 bases: TGTTCCAGCAGCTTAGGTCACAGCCAAAACATTCAGTACTTC.

This chain connects TRBV25-1 to TRBJ1-1; 9 positions agree with TRBD1. With 3 bases clipped from V and 4 bases from J, the junction kept 15 bases outside the gene matches. The length of the CDR3 is 18 residues. CDR1 MGHDK and CDR2 SYGVNS come from the germline V gene. The CDR3 DNA reads as TGTGCCAGCAGTGATAGGGGCCGTTTGACAGGGGGGGCCACTGAAGCTTTCTTT. Protein: CASSDRGRLTGGATEAFF. Filled out from reference TRBV25-1 and TRBJ1-1, the complete variable domain reads EADIYQTPRYLVIGTGKKITLECSQTMGHDKMYWYQQDPGMELHLIHYSYGVNSTEKGDLSSESTVSRIRTEHFPLTLESARPSHTSQYLCASSDRGRLTGGATEAFFGQGTRLTVV.

The V and J genes are TRBV2 and TRBJ1-1; no clear D. The V gene's germline CDR1 is SNHLY and CDR2 FYNNEI. V gave up 8 bases and J gave up 0 bases, with 7 bases separating them. There are 12 residues in the CDR3. CDR3 region: CASGLLNTEAFF. The CDR3, as DNA: TGTGCCAGCGGACTCCTGAACACTGAAGCTTTCTTT.

The rearrangement links TRBV10-3 to TRBJ1-1; the match to TRBD1 covers 8 bases. J gave up 11 bases and V 3 bases, and 11 bases lay outside the gene matches. The germline gives CDR1 ENHRY, CDR2 SYGVKD. This CDR3 is 14 amino acids long. In DNA form, the CDR3 reads TGTGCCATCAGTGATGGACAGGGCACCCGGCTTGCTTTCTTT. It encodes CAISDGQGTRLAFF.

This chain links TRBV4-1 with TRBJ2-7; 8 nucleotides agree with TRBD1. Germline V gives CDR1 MGHRA, CDR2 YSYEKL. The trim removed 1 base at V and 2 bases at J, leaving 10 bases unmatched. This CDR3 contains 17 residues. The CDR3 loop reads CASSQAGVQGATYEQYF. CDR3 nucleotides: TGCGCCAGCAGCCAAGCAGGAGTGCAGGGGGCGACCTACGAGCAGTACTTC.

The chain combines TRBV19 with TRBJ1-5; D unresolved. Germline V gene sequence: CDR1 LNHDA, CDR2 SQIVND (reference sequence). Trimming took 3 bases from V and 0 from J, leaving 9 bases between them. This CDR3 is 15 amino acids long. The CDR3 spells CASSITDYSNQPQHF. The CDR3 nucleotides are TGTGCCAGTAGTATTACCGACTATAGCAATCAGCCCCAGCATTTT.

Points on this clone: This sample includes further DNA sequences coding for the same CDR3. The chain carries TRBV19 and TRBJ1-1, with 7 bases lining up with TRBD1. Trimming cost V 2 bases and J 2 bases; bases outside gene matches: 2. CDR1 and CDR2 (germline): LNHDA, SQIVND (reference sequence). The CDR3 has 14 residues. The CDR3 region has the DNA TGTGCCAGTAGTATAAGAGGGGGCAACACTGAAGCTTTCTTT. Protein: CASSIRGGNTEAFF.

The chain employs TRBV6-1 and TRBJ2-7, with D perhaps matching TRBD2 (5 bases). The CDR3 covers 11 residues. CDR1 and CDR2 from the germline V gene are MNHNS and SASEGT. V dropped 6 bases and J dropped 9 bases, with 12 bases sitting between them. The CDR3 DNA sequence: TGTGCCAGCAGGACCGGGGTGATGCAGTACTTC. It specifies CASRTGVMQYF.

The CDR3 DNA is TGTGCCAGCAGCCGAGCCCTAGCGGACCTCTCCTACGAGCAGTACTTC. It codes for CASSRALADLSYEQYF. V is TRBV11-2 and J is TRBJ2-7; TRBD2 matches 7 bases. Germline V gene sequence: CDR1 SGHAT, CDR2 FQNNGV. V dropped 5 bases and J dropped 0; count of bases not matched to a gene: 10. The CDR3 runs 16 residues.

Here the CDR3 reads CASSRQNSGANVLTF. DNA for the CDR3: TGTGCCAGCAGCCGACAGAACTCTGGGGCCAACGTCCTGACTTTC. This sequence joins TRBV5-6 and TRBJ2-6; TRBD1 is a possible D gene (5 bases). In germline, CDR1 is SGHDT, CDR2 YYEEEE. Between the trimmed V and J ends, which lost 4 bases and 0 bases, there was a span of 8 bases. The length of the CDR3 is 15 residues.

In nucleotides, the CDR3 is TGTGCCTGGAGACAAGCACCCCGACTCCACTATGGCTACACCTTC. Protein sequence: CAWRQAPRLHYGYTF. This chain links TRBV30 with TRBJ1-2; D call uncertain. This CDR3 is built from 15 residues. V lost 3 bases to trimming and J lost 3 bases, with 17 bases between them. CDR1 is GTSNPN and CDR2 is SVGIG in the germline V gene (reference sequence).

This chain joins TRBV7-9 and TRBJ2-3; TRBD1 is a possible D gene (6 bases). V was trimmed by 5 bases and J by 0 bases, leaving 12 bases between them. This CDR3 has 15 amino acids. The germline CDR1 and CDR2 sequences are SEHNR and FQNEAQ (reference sequence). CDR3 protein: CASSDDRPSTDTQYF. Written as DNA, the CDR3 is TGTGCCAGCAGCGATGACAGGCCTAGCACAGATACGCAGTATTTT.

This clone has more than one count but fewer than ten. The chain combines TRBV9 with TRBJ2-1; the D gene is possibly TRBD2 (5 bases). Germline V gene data show CDR1 as SGDLS and CDR2 as YYNGEE. This CDR3 is built from 15 residues. V lost 0 bases and J 8 bases, leaving 15 bases between the germline ends. The CDR3 bases are TGTGCCAGCAGCGTAGCTATCGGGGTTTGGGATGAGCAGTTCTTC. This translates into CASSVAIGVWDEQFF. The full variable domain, rest sourced from reference TRBV9 and TRBJ2-1, is DSGVTQTPKHLITATGQRVTLRCSPRSGDLSVYWYQQSLDQGLQFLIQYYNGEERAKGNILERFSAQQFPDLHSELNLSSLELGDSALYFCASSVAIGVWDEQFFGPGTRLTVL.

The chain carries TRBV4-2 and TRBJ1-6, with 8 bases identical to TRBD1. Germline CDR1 LGHNA, CDR2 YNFKEQ. The ends lost 1 base at V and 8 bases at J; junction bases unmatched: 7. The CDR3 spans 16 residues. The CDR3 spells CASSQAGRGLDSPLHF. In nucleotides, the CDR3 is TGTGCCAGCAGCCAAGCAGGCAGGGGGCTGGATTCACCCCTCCACTTT.

This rearrangement joins TRBV20-1 to TRBJ2-1; D gene ambiguous. With 4 bases removed from V and 10 bases from J, the gap between germline ends came to 5 bases. The V gene's germline CDR1 is DFQATT and CDR2 SNEGSKA (reference sequence). The CDR3 runs 9 residues. The CDR3 DNA follows: TGCAGTGCTAACTTCGAGCAGTTCTTC. Amino acid sequence: CSANFEQFF.

With regard to this clone: At one end, the junction sequence differs from germline, possibly due to a read error. The same CDR3 is also encoded by other DNA sequences in this sample. This chain links TRBV18 with TRBJ1-6, with TRBD1 matching 7 bases. The CDR3 runs 15 residues. Per germline, CDR1 KGHSH and CDR2 LQKENI. CDR3: CASSPGQAYNSPLHF. The CDR3 region has the DNA TGTGCCAGCTCACCAGGACAGGCCTACAATTCACCCCTCCACTTT. Based on the CDR3 plus reference TRBV18 and TRBJ1-6, the full variable domain is NAGVMQNPRHLVRRRGQEARLRCSPMKGHSHVYWYRQLPEEGLKFMVYLQKENIIDESGMPKERFSAEFPKEGPSILRIQQVVRGDSAAYFCASSPGQAYNSPLHFGNGTRLTVT.

The chain employs TRBV5-1 and TRBJ2-7; D possibly corresponds to TRBD1 (5 bases). The CDR3 sequence is 12 residues long. Germline assignment: CDR1 SGHRS and CDR2 YFSETQ. Trimming shortened V by 4 bases and J by 3 bases, and 8 bases separated the two germline ends. CDR3 protein: CASSKTDYEQYF. The CDR3 DNA follows: TGCGCCAGCAGCAAGACAGACTACGAGCAGTACTTC.

This chain links TRBV25-1 with TRBJ2-5; D is unresolved. Trimming cost V 1 base and J 5 bases, with 8 bases left between them. The V gene's germline CDR1 is MGHDK and CDR2 SYGVNS. CDR3 size: 13 residues. The CDR3 loop reads CASSESPLETQYF. In DNA form, the CDR3 reads TGTGCCAGCAGTGAATCCCCGTTGGAGACCCAGTACTTC.

The rearrangement links TRBV6-5 to TRBJ1-1; 9 nucleotides match TRBD1. Trimming at V came to 5 bases and at J to 3 bases, leaving 7 bases not matched to a gene. Germline assignment: CDR1 MNHEY and CDR2 SVGAGI. The CDR3 extends over 15 amino acids. This chain's CDR3 is CASSAYRGPYTEAFF. The CDR3 DNA is TGTGCCAGCAGTGCTTACAGGGGGCCCTACACTGAAGCTTTCTTT.

The chain couples TRBV30 to TRBJ2-3, with 9 bases fitting TRBD2. The length of the CDR3 is 16 residues. Germline CDR1 is GTSNPN and CDR2 is SVGIG (reference sequence). With V trimmed by 2 bases and J by 1 base, 7 bases remained unmatched. CDR3 amino acids: CAWSLRLAVGTDTQYF. As DNA, the CDR3 is TGTGCCTGGAGTCTCCGACTAGCGGTAGGCACAGATACGCAGTATTTT.

The chain joins TRBV5-1 to TRBJ1-1, with TRBD1 as a possible D gene (6 bases). CDR1 is SGHRS and CDR2 is YFSETQ in the germline V gene. The length of the CDR3 is 15 residues. Trimming shortened V by 4 bases and J by 1 base, and 14 bases separated the two germline ends. Here the CDR3 DNA reads TGCGCCAGCAGCCCGAGCGGGGGGCCGAACACTGAAGCTTTCTTT. The encoded protein is CASSPSGGPNTEAFF.